A single sample gave rise to the 26 T cell receptor beta chains below, sequenced in a study of memory CD4+ T cells and cytomegalovirus serostatus. Single viable CD3+CD4+CD8-CD45RO+ cells were sorted as the memory CD4+ T cells. Sequencing used immunoSEQ multiplex PCR; TCRdb keeps in-frame clones, though not all of them. Seen here are some 30,000 clones, about three quarters observed once, and the top ten hold 0.5% to 0.65%. Sequencing used memory CD4+ T cells from blood. The receptor source for this set is an adult in good health and CMV-seronegative. Some clones in this sample may be carry-over from other donors' samples.

The V gene is TRBV28, the J gene TRBJ2-7; perhaps TRBD2 as D (5 bases). Trimming removed 4 bases at V and 3 bases at J, with 7 bases between. Germline V CDR1 and CDR2: MDHEN, SYDVKM. CDR3 length: 12 residues. The CDR3 nucleotides read TGTGCCAGCAGTTGGGGAGTCTACGAGCAGTACTTC. Translated, it gives CASSWGVYEQYF.

By share of the sample, this clone is medium-sized. The J gene is TRBJ1-4, the V gene TRBV19, with TRBD1 identical over 9 bases. V gave up 3 bases and J gave up 7 bases; unmatched junction bases: 3. This CDR3 spans 14 amino acids. CDR1 is LNHDA and CDR2 is SQIVND in the germline V gene (reference sequence). The CDR3 nucleotides are TGTGCCAGTAGTATGGACAGGGGTGGTGAAAAACTGTTTTTT. As protein: CASSMDRGGEKLFF.

The chain links TRBV9 to TRBJ2-5; TRBD1 might be the D (7 bases). CDR1 is SGDLS and CDR2 is YYNGEE in the germline V gene. The V gene lost 2 bases and the J gene lost 5 bases, with 13 bases spanning the gap. There are 14 residues in the CDR3. CDR3 DNA sequence: TGTGCCAGCAGCGTTGGACAGGCGGGGGAGACCCAGTACTTC. Translating it yields CASSVGQAGETQYF. The full variable domain, rest sourced from reference TRBV9 and TRBJ2-5, is DSGVTQTPKHLITATGQRVTLRCSPRSGDLSVYWYQQSLDQGLQFLIQYYNGEERAKGNILERFSAQQFPDLHSELNLSSLELGDSALYFCASSVGQAGETQYFGPGTRLLVL.

The count of this clone is one. The chain is built from TRBV27 and TRBJ2-5; 9 nucleotides align to TRBD2. The germline V gene has CDR1 MNHEY and CDR2 SMNVEV (reference sequence). Unmatched junction bases numbered 6, after V lost 4 bases and J lost 0 bases. CDR3 length: 16 amino acids. This CDR3 is CASSSRLAADQETQYF. The CDR3 bases are TGTGCCAGCAGTTCGCGACTAGCGGCGGACCAAGAGACCCAGTACTTC.

The chain links TRBV6-6 to TRBJ2-7; D tentatively reads TRBD1 or TRBD2 (6 bases each). The CDR3 has 13 residues. V gave up 5 bases and J gave up 3 bases, with 11 bases separating them. Per germline, CDR1 MNHNY and CDR2 SVGAGI (reference sequence). The CDR3 region is CASSLEGGYEQYF. In nucleotides, the CDR3 is TGTGCCAGCAGTCTAGAGGGGGGCTACGAGCAGTACTTC.

In this sample, this clone turned up a few times. The DNA for the CDR3 is TGTGCCAGCAGCTTGGCAGATCCGAAGTCACCCCTCCACTTT. This codes for CASSLADPKSPLHF. This chain uses TRBV5-5 with TRBJ1-6; no clear D gene. Germline lookup yields CDR1 SGHKS and CDR2 YYEKEE (reference sequence). The CDR3 has 14 amino acids. Between the trimmed V and J ends, which lost 0 bases and 10 bases, there was a span of 11 bases.

The V gene is TRBV5-4, the J gene TRBJ2-6, with D uncertain. This CDR3 is 19 amino acids long. Trimming stripped 1 base from V and 2 bases from J, with 19 bases between. The germline V gene has CDR1 SGHNT and CDR2 YYREEE (reference sequence). The CDR3 DNA follows: TGTGCCAGCAGCTTGCTCGTCGACCGAGGCACGACTGGGGCCAACGTCCTGACTTTC. Protein sequence: CASSLLVDRGTTGANVLTF.

This clone showed up just once. The chain links TRBV11-3 to TRBJ1-1; the D gene is possibly TRBD1 (5 bases). Germline V gives CDR1 SGHNT, CDR2 YENEEA. The CDR3 totals 12 residues. V was shortened by 6 bases and J by 6 bases, with 11 bases between the two germline ends. CDR3 in amino acids: CASRDRRAEAFF. CDR3 in DNA: TGTGCCAGCAGAGACAGACGCGCTGAAGCTTTCTTT.

This clone was picked up a small number of times. V gene TRBV2 combines with J gene TRBJ2-6; D is unresolved. This CDR3 is 18 amino acids long. The V and J ends lost 0 bases and 1 base respectively, with 13 bases between them. The germline gives CDR1 SNHLY, CDR2 FYNNEI. The CDR3 loop reads CASSEARLSQSGANVLTF. The DNA for the CDR3 is TGTGCCAGCAGTGAAGCGAGACTGTCGCAGTCTGGGGCCAACGTCCTGACTTTC.

The chain is built from TRBV7-1 and TRBJ2-2; 16 nucleotides line up with TRBD2. TRBV7-1 falls under the ORF class, with uncertain function. CDR3 length equals 24 residues. J gave up 3 bases and V 2 bases, and 21 bases lay outside the gene matches. The CDR3 bases are TGTGCCAGCAGCTCATTGGGCCGCGGACAGCCGGGACTAGCGGGGGGGCCAGACACCGGGGAGCTGTTTTTT. Its protein is CASSSLGRGQPGLAGGPDTGELFF.

V gene TRBV10-3 combines with J gene TRBJ2-1; D possibly corresponds to TRBD1 (5 bases). V was pared by 8 bases and J by 5 bases, with 13 bases between. The germline gives CDR1 ENHRY, CDR2 SYGVKD. The CDR3 length is 13 residues. The CDR3, as DNA: TGTGCCATCCAAGGGGTTGTTAACAATGAGCAGTTCTTC. It specifies CAIQGVVNNEQFF.

The gene calls are TRBV5-5 and TRBJ2-3; D call uncertain. Trimming cost V 6 bases and J 0 bases, with 14 bases left between them. The CDR3 covers 15 residues. Per germline, CDR1 SGHKS and CDR2 YYEKEE (reference sequence). The CDR3 bases are TGTGCCAGCACCTCGGTCTTGGCTAGCACAGATACGCAGTATTTT. Residues: CASTSVLASTDTQYF.

This clone is a singleton in its sample. This rearrangement joins TRBV29-1 to TRBJ2-3, with 8 bases fitting TRBD1. Germline assignment: CDR1 SQVTM and CDR2 ANQGSEA. Losses at the gene ends were 6 bases for V and 4 bases for J; bases not matched to a gene: 12. The CDR3 covers 15 residues. The CDR3 DNA reads as TGCAGCGTACGCGGACAGGGCCCCAGCCCAGATACGCAGTATTTT. Protein: CSVRGQGPSPDTQYF.

This clone has just one count. The chain uses TRBV5-1 and TRBJ2-7; TRBD2 matches 15 bases. J gave up 7 bases and V 4 bases, and 3 bases lay outside the gene matches. Germline values: CDR1 SGHRS, CDR2 YFSETQ. CDR3 size: 14 residues. Written as DNA, the CDR3 is TGCGCCAGCAGCGCCGGGACTAGCGGGGGGGAGCAGTACTTC. Translated: CASSAGTSGGEQYF. The variable domain in full, with the rest retrieved from reference TRBV5-1 and TRBJ2-7, is KAGVTQTPRYLIKTRGQQVTLSCSPISGHRSVSWYQQTPGQGLQFLFEYFSETQRNKGNFPGRFSGRQFSNSRSEMNVSTLELGDSALYLCASSAGTSGGEQYFGPGTRLTVT.

The chain is built from TRBV27 and TRBJ2-7; TRBD2 matches 15 bases. V dropped 3 bases and J dropped 11; count of bases not matched to a gene: 11. Germline V gene data show CDR1 as MNHEY and CDR2 as SMNVEV (reference sequence). This CDR3 comprises 16 residues. CDR3 amino acids: CASSFTLGTSGGLEYF. The CDR3 region has the DNA TGTGCCAGCAGTTTTACTCTCGGGACTAGCGGGGGGCTGGAGTACTTC.

This clone has a handful of counts. The chain has TRBV19 and TRBJ2-7; 8 bases match TRBD1. The CDR3 has 15 residues. The germline gives CDR1 LNHDA, CDR2 SQIVND (reference sequence). Losses at the gene ends were 2 bases for V and 3 bases for J; bases not matched to a gene: 6. The CDR3 DNA reads as TGTGCCAGTAGTATAAGGGGGACAGGCAACTACGAGCAGTACTTC. Encoded protein: CASSIRGTGNYEQYF.

This chain joins TRBV6-1 and TRBJ1-2; D gene uncertain. The germline gives CDR1 MNHNS, CDR2 SASEGT. The length of the CDR3 is 12 residues. V lost 3 bases and J lost 8, with 10 bases in between. In DNA form, the CDR3 reads TGTGCCAGCAGTGAGTCGGGAGACGGCTACACCTTC. Encoded protein: CASSESGDGYTF.

This clone was observed a handful of times. The chain recombines TRBV19 with TRBJ1-6, with D perhaps TRBD1 (6 bases). Trimming cost V 5 bases and J 4 bases, with 12 bases left between them. Germline V gene data show CDR1 as LNHDA and CDR2 as SQIVND (reference sequence). This CDR3 has 15 residues. CDR3 sequence (DNA): TGTGCCAGTAGTCCGGGACACGCTTATAATTCACCCCTCCACTTT. It encodes CASSPGHAYNSPLHF.

CDR3 amino acids: CATQLGVGGGELFF. In nucleotides, the CDR3 is TGTGCCACCCAGCTAGGGGTGGGTGGAGGGGAGCTGTTTTTT. The V call is TRBV11-2, the J call TRBJ2-2; weak D call: TRBD1 (5 bases). With 10 bases removed from V and 8 bases from J, the gap between germline ends came to 20 bases. The germline CDR1 and CDR2 sequences are SGHAT and FQNNGV. The CDR3 consists of 14 residues.

This sequence joins TRBV11-2 and TRBJ1-6; D is undetermined. The ends were cut back, 5 bases at V and 2 bases at J, with 13 bases in the middle. Germline values: CDR1 SGHAT, CDR2 FQNNGV. CDR3 length equals 16 residues. Written as DNA, the CDR3 is TGTGCCAGCAGCGAAGGGTACGGCACCTATAATTCACCCCTCCACTTT. Its translation is CASSEGYGTYNSPLHF.

The chain recombines TRBV5-5 with TRBJ1-2, with unresolved D. The CDR3 is 13 amino acids. V was trimmed by 4 bases and J by 0 bases, leaving 7 bases between them. Germline CDR1 and CDR2: SGHKS and YYEKEE (reference sequence). The CDR3 DNA reads as TGTGCCAGCAGCCCTGGGCCTAACTATGGCTACACCTTC. This sequence encodes CASSPGPNYGYTF.

This clone occurred a few times. The chain links TRBV7-9 to TRBJ2-2; no clear D gene. Trimming stripped 2 bases from V and 4 bases from J, with 5 bases between. The CDR3 extends over 13 amino acids. Germline CDR1 reads SEHNR; CDR2 reads FQNEAQ (reference sequence). The CDR3 region has the DNA TGTGCCAGCAGCTTAAAACCCACCGGGGAGCTGTTTTTT. As protein: CASSLKPTGELFF. Filled out from reference TRBV7-9 and TRBJ2-2, the complete variable domain reads DTGVSQNPRHKITKRGQNVTFRCDPISEHNRLYWYRQTLGQGPEFLTYFQNEAQLEKSRLLSDRFSAERPKGSFSTLEIQRTEQGDSAMYLCASSLKPTGELFFGEGSRLTVL.

The chain combines TRBV2 with TRBJ2-3, with a possible D match to TRBD1 (6 bases). The V gene's germline CDR1 is SNHLY and CDR2 FYNNEI. This CDR3 has 14 amino acids. Trimming took 6 bases from V and 12 from J, leaving 22 bases between them. The CDR3 sequence: CASRTGSAEIPQYF. CDR3 sequence (DNA): TGTGCCAGCAGAACAGGGTCTGCCGAGATCCCCCAGTATTTT. Supplemented by reference TRBV2 and TRBJ2-3, the full variable domain reads EPEVTQTPSHQVTQMGQEVILRCVPISNHLYFYWYRQILGQKVEFLVSFYNNEISEKSEIFDDQFSVERPDGSNFTLKIRSTKLEDSAMYFCASRTGSAEIPQYFGPGTRLTVL.

The J gene is TRBJ1-2, the V gene TRBV5-6; 8 nucleotides agree with TRBD1. Germline V lookup: CDR1 SGHDT, CDR2 YYEEEE. V lost 4 bases and J lost 1; bases outside the gene matches: 12. The CDR3 extends over 17 amino acids. CDR3 sequence reads: CASSQLGGDRINYGYTF. DNA for the CDR3: TGTGCCAGCAGCCAGCTTGGTGGGGACAGGATTAACTATGGCTACACCTTC.

This rearrangement joins TRBV11-2 to TRBJ1-1; a weak D match, TRBD1 (5 bases). The germline CDR1 and CDR2 sequences are SGHAT and FQNNGV. CDR3 length: 13 amino acids. V was pared by 0 bases and J by 7 bases, with 9 bases between. Here the CDR3 DNA reads TGTGCCAGCAGCTTAGATAGAACAGGTGAAGCTTTCTTT. Translating gives CASSLDRTGEAFF.

This chain connects TRBV18 to TRBJ1-2, with D unclear. This CDR3 spans 13 amino acids. Germline V gene lookup returns CDR1 KGHSH and CDR2 LQKENI. Between the trimmed V and J ends, which lost 2 bases and 8 bases, there was a span of 12 bases. CDR3: CASSPRAESGYTF. The CDR3 region has the DNA TGTGCCAGCTCACCAAGGGCGGAATCGGGCTACACCTTC.